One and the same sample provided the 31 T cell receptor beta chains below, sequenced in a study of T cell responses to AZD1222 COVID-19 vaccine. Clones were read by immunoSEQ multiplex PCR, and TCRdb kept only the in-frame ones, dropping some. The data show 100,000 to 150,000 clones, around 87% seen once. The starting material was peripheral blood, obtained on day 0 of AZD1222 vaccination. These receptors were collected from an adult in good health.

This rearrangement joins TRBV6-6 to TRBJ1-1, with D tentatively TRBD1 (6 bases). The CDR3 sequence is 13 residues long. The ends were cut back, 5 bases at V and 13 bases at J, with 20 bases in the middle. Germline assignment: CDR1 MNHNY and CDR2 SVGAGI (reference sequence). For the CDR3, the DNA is TGTGCCAGCAGTGCCATAGAAAACAGGGAGGTTTTCTTT. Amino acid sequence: CASSAIENREVFF.

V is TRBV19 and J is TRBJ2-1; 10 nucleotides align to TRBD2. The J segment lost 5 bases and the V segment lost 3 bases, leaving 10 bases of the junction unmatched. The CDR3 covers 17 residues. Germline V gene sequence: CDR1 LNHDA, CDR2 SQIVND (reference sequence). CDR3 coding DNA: TGTGCCAGTAGTATTCCGGGGGTAGCGGGGGGAAACAATGAGCAGTTCTTC. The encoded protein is CASSIPGVAGGNNEQFF.

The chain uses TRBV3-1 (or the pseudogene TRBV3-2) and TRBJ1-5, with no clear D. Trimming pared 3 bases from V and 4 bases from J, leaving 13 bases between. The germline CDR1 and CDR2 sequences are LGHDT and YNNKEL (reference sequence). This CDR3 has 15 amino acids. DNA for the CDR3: TGTGCCAGCAGCCAGGGCGGCGGGCCGAATCAGCCCCAGCATTTT. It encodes CASSQGGGPNQPQHF.

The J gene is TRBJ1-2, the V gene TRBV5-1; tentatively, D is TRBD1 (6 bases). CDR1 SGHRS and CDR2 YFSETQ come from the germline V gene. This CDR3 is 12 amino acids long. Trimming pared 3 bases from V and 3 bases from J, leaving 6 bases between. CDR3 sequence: CASSYRDYGYTF. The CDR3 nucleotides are TGCGCCAGCAGCTACAGGGACTATGGCTACACCTTC.

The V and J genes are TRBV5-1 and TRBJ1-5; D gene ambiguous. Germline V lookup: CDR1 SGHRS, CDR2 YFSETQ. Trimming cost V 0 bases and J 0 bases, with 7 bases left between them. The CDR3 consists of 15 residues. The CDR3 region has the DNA TGCGCCAGCAGCTTGGTCCCAGATAGCAATCAGCCCCAGCATTTT. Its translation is CASSLVPDSNQPQHF. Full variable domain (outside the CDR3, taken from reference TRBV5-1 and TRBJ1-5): KAGVTQTPRYLIKTRGQQVTLSCSPISGHRSVSWYQQTPGQGLQFLFEYFSETQRNKGNFPGRFSGRQFSNSRSEMNVSTLELGDSALYLCASSLVPDSNQPQHFGDGTRLSIL.

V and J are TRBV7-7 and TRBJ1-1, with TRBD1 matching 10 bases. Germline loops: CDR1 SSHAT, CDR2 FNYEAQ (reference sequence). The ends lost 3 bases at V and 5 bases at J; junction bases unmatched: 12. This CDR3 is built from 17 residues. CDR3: CASSFICPGQGSTEAFF. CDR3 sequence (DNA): TGTGCCAGCAGCTTTATATGCCCGGGACAGGGGTCAACTGAAGCTTTCTTT.

The CDR3 sequence is CASSLSVVTGELFF. CDR3 bases: TGTGCCAGCAGTTTATCGGTGGTCACCGGGGAGCTGTTTTTT. The chain employs TRBV27 and TRBJ2-2; no definite D call. This CDR3 comprises 14 residues. Trimming stripped 0 bases from V and 4 bases from J, with 6 bases between. CDR1 and CDR2 (germline): MNHEY, SMNVEV (reference sequence).

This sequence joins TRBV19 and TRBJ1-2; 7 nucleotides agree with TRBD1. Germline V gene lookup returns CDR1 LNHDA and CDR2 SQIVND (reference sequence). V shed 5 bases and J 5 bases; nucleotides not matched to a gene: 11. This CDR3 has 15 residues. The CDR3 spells CASSAGQGEGYGYTF. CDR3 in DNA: TGTGCCAGTAGTGCCGGTCAGGGGGAAGGGTATGGCTACACCTTC.

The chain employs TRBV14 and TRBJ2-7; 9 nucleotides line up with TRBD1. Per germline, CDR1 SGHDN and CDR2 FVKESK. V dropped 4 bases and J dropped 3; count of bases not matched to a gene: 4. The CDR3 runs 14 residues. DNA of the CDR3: TGTGCCAGCAGCCCAACGGGACAGGGCTACGAGCAGTACTTC. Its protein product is CASSPTGQGYEQYF.

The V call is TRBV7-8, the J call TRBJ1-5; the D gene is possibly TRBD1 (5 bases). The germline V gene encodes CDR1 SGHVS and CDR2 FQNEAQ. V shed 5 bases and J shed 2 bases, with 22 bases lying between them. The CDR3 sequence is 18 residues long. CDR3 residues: CASSLTHRGAWGNQPQHF. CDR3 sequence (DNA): TGTGCCAGCAGCCTTACCCACCGCGGGGCGTGGGGCAATCAGCCCCAGCATTTT.

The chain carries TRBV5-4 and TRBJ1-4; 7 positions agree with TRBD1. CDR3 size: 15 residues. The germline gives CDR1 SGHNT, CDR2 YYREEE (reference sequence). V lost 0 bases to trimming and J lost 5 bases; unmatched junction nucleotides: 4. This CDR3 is CASSLAGRGNEKLFF. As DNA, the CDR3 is TGTGCCAGCAGCTTGGCGGGCAGGGGGAATGAAAAACTGTTTTTT.

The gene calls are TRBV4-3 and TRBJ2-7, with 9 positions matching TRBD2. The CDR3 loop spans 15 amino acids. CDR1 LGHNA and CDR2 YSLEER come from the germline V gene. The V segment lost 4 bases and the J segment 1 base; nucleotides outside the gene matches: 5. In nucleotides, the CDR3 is TGCGCCAGCAGCCCCAGCGGGGGGTCTTCCTACGAGCAGTACTTC. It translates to CASSPSGGSSYEQYF.

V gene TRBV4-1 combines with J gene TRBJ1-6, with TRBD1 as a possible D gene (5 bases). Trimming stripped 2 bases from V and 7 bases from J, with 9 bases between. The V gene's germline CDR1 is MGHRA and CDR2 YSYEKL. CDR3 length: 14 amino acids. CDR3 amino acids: CASSQPRDNSPLHF. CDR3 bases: TGCGCCAGCAGCCAACCTAGGGACAATTCACCCCTCCACTTT.

The CDR3 region is CASSSEPGQGFNQPQHF. The CDR3 region has the DNA TGTGCCAGCAGCTCGGAACCGGGACAGGGCTTCAATCAGCCCCAGCATTTT. The chain links TRBV7-6 to TRBJ1-5; 9 bases map to TRBD1. With 4 bases clipped from V and 3 bases from J, the junction kept 10 bases outside the gene matches. Germline CDR1 SGHVS, CDR2 FNYEAQ. The CDR3 contains 17 residues. Drawing the rest from reference TRBV7-6 and TRBJ1-5, the complete variable domain is GAGVSQSPRYKVTKRGQDVALRCDPISGHVSLYWYRQALGQGPEFLTYFNYEAQQDKSGLPNDRFSAERPEGSISTLTIQRTEQRDSAMYRCASSSEPGQGFNQPQHFGDGTRLSIL.

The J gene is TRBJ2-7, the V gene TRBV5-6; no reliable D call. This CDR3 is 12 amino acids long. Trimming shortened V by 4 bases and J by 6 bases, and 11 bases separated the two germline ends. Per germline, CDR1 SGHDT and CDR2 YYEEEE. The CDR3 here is CASSHNGPEQYF. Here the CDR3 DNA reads TGTGCCAGCAGCCATAATGGCCCCGAGCAGTACTTC.

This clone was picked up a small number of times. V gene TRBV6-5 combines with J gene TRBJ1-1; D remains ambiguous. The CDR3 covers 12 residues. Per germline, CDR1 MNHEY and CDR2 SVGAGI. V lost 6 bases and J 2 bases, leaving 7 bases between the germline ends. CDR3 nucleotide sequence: TGTGCCAGCAGACAAGCAAACACTGAAGCTTTCTTT. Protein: CASRQANTEAFF.

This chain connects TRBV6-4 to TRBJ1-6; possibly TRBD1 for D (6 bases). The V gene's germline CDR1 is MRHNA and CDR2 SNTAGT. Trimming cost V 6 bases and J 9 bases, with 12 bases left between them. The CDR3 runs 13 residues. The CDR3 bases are TGTGCCAGCAGCGACGGACAGTTTTCACCCCTCCACTTT. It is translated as CASSDGQFSPLHF.

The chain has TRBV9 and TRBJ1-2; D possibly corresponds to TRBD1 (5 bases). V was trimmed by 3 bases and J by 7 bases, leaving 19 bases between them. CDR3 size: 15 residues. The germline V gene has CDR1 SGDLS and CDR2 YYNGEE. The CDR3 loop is CASSGSGSQGVGYTF. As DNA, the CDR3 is TGTGCCAGCAGCGGTTCGGGCAGTCAGGGCGTTGGCTACACCTTC.

The CDR3 protein is CASSLDPGLNYGYTF. CDR3 bases: TGTGCCAGCAGCTTAGACCCGGGGCTCAACTATGGCTACACCTTC. The genes are TRBV7-2 and TRBJ1-2; possible D gene TRBD1, 5 bases. The CDR3 extends over 15 amino acids. In germline, CDR1 is SGHTA, CDR2 FQGNSA. Trimming took 1 base from V and 2 from J, leaving 11 bases between them.

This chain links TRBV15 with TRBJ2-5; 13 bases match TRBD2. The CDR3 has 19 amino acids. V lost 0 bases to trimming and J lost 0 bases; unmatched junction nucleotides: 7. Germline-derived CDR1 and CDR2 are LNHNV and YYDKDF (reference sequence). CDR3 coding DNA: TGTGCCACCAGCAGAGATTTGACTAGCGGGGGGCTGGACCAAGAGACCCAGTACTTC. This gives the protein CATSRDLTSGGLDQETQYF.

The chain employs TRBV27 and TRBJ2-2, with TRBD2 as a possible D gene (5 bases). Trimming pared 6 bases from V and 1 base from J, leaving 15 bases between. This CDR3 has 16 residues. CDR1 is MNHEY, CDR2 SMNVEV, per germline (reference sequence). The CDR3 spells CASSPRGSGNTGELFF. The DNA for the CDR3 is TGTGCCAGCAGCCCCCGGGGTTCGGGGAACACCGGGGAGCTGTTTTTT.

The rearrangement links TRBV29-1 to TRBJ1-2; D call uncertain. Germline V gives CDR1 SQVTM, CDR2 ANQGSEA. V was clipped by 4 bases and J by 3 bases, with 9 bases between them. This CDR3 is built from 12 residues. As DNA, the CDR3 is TGCAGCGTTGTTCGTCCTGACTATGGCTACACCTTC. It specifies CSVVRPDYGYTF.

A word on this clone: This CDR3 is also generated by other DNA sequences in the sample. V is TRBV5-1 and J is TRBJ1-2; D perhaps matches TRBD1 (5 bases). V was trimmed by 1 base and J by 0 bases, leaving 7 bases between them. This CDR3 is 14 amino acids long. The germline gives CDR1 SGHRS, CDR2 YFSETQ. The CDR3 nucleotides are TGCGCCAGCAGCTTGCAGGGCGCTAACTATGGCTACACCTTC. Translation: CASSLQGANYGYTF.

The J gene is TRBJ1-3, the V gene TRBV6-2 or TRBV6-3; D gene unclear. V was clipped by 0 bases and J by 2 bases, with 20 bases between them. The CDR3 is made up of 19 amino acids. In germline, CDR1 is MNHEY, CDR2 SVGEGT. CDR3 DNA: TGTGCCAGCAGTTACTCAGCCGGCAGCTGGAATGATCCTGGAAACACCATATATTTT. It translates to CASSYSAGSWNDPGNTIYF.

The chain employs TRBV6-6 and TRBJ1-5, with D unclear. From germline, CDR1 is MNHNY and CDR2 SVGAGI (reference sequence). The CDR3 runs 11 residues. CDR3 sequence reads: CASGGNQPQHF. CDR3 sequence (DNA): TGTGCGTCAGGAGGCAATCAGCCCCAGCATTTT.

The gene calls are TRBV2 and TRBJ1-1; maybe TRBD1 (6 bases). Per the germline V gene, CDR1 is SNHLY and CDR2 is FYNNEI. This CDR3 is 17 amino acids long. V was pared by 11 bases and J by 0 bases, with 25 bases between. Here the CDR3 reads CAQQIEDRFGVNTEAFF. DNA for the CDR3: TGTGCCCAGCAGATAGAGGACAGATTCGGGGTGAACACTGAAGCTTTCTTT.

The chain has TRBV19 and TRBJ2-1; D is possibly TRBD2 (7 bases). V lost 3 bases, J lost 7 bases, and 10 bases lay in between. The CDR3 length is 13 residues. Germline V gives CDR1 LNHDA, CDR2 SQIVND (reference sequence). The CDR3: CASSMGGANEQFF. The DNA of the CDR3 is TGTGCCAGTAGTATGGGGGGGGCTAATGAGCAGTTCTTC.

In DNA, the CDR3 is TGTGCCAGTAGTATAGCTAGCGGGGGGGCCAGGGGAGAGACCCAGTACTTC. Translating gives CASSIASGGARGETQYF. The chain recombines TRBV19 with TRBJ2-5, with 12 positions matching TRBD2. V lost 1 base and J lost 4; bases outside the gene matches: 7. CDR3 length: 17 residues. The germline V gene encodes CDR1 LNHDA and CDR2 SQIVND (reference sequence).

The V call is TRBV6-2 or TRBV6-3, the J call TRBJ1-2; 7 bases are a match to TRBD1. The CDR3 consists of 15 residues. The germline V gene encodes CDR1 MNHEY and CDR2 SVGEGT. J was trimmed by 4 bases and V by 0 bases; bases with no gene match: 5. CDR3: CASSYSEAGGYGYTF. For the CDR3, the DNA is TGTGCCAGCAGTTACTCGGAGGCAGGGGGCTATGGCTACACCTTC.

CDR3 region: CASSLYRSYEQYF. As DNA, the CDR3 is TGTGCCAGCAGTCTTTACAGATCCTACGAGCAGTACTTC. This rearrangement joins TRBV2 to TRBJ2-7; the D is unclear. This CDR3 region has 13 residues. CDR1 and CDR2 from the germline V gene are SNHLY and FYNNEI. Trimming removed 5 bases from V and 1 base from J, with 9 bases in between.

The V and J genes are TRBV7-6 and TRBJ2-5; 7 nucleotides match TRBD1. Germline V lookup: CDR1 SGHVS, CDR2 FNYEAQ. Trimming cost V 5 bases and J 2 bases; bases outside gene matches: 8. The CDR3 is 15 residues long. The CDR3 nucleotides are TGTGCCAGCAGCACCAATGACAGGGCACAAGAGACCCAGTACTTC. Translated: CASSTNDRAQETQYF.